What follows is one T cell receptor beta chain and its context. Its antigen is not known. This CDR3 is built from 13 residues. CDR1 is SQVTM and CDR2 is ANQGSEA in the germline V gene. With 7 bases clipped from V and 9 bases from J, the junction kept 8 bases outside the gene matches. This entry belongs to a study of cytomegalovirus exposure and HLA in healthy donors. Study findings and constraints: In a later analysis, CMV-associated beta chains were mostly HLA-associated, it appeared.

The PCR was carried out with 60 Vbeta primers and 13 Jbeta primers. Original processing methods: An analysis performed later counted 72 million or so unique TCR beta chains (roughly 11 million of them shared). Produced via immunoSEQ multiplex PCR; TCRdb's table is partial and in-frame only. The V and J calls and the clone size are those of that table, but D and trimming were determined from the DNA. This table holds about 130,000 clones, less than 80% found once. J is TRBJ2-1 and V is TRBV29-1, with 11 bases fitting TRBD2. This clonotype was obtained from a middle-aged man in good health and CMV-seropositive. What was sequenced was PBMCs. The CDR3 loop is CSAYSGGDGEQFF. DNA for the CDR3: TGCAGCGCATATAGCGGGGGGGACGGTGAGCAGTTCTTC.